There are many counts of the clone carrying this T cell receptor (beta chain). Its antigen remains unidentified. These data belong to a study of identical twins. Study-level points and caveats: It was out-of-frame TCR alpha sharing in monozygotic twins that models underestimated. Some out-of-frame alpha sequences were shared by twins, and these showed excess low generation probability.

Germline V gene sequence: CDR1 ENHRY, CDR2 SYGVKD. This CDR3 comprises 16 residues. V trimming: 6 bases; J trimming: 7 bases; junction bases outside the gene matches: 11. TCRdb re-called the 5' RACE reads with MiXCR, one entry per CDR3 protein. Of 1.5 million to 2 million distinct CDR3 sequences in the sample, 32% were seen once. The chain recombines TRBV10-3 with TRBJ2-3; 12 positions agree with TRBD2. Sequenced input: cord blood. The source is a newborn girl in good health. CDR3 coding DNA: TGTGCCATCAGGCCCCGACTAGCGGGAGAGAGGAATACGCAGTATTTT. Protein sequence: CAIRPRLAGERNTQYF.